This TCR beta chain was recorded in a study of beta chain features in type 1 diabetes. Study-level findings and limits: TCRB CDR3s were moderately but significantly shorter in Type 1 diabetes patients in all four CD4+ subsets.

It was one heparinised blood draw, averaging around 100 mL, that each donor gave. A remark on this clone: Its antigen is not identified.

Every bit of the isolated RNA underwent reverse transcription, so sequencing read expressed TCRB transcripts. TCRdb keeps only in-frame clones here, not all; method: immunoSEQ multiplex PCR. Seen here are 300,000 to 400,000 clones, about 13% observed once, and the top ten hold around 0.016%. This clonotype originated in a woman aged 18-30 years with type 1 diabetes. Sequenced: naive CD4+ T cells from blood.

The CDR3 is CASSQDRAEKLFF. CDR3 coding DNA: TGCGCCAGCAGCCAGGACAGGGCAGAAAAACTGTTTTTT. The rearrangement uses TRBV5-1 and TRBJ1-4; 8 bases agree with TRBD1. In germline, CDR1 is SGHRS, CDR2 YFSETQ. The junction had 4 bases not matched to a gene; V was cut back by 4 bases and J by 8 bases. There are 13 residues in the CDR3.